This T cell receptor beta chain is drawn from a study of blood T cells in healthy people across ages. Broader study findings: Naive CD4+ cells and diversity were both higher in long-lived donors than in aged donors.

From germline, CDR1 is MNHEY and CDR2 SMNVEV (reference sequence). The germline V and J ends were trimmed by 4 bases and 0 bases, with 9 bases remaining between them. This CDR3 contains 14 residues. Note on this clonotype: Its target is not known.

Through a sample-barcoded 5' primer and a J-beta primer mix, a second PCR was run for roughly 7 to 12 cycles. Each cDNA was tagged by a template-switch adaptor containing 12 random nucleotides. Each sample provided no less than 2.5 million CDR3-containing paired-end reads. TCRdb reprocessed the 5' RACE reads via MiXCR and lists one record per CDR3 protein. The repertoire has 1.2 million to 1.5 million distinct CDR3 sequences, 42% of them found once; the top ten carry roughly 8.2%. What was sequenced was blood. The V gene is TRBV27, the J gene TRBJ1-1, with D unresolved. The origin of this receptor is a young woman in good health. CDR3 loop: CASSSLTMNTEAFF. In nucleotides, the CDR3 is TGTGCCAGCAGTTCCCTAACGATGAACACTGAAGCTTTCTTT.